This record looks at one TCR beta chain sequence and its context. After extraction with the RNeasy kit, 0.5 to 1 ug of the RNA was reverse transcribed using random hexamers. One entry per CDR3 protein, called by TCRdb with MiXCR from the immunoSEQ multiplex PCR reads. The sample yields more than 75,000 distinct CDR3 sequences, approximately 92% seen once. The CDR3 spans 16 residues. Trimming cost V 0 bases and J 2 bases, with 11 bases left between them. This sample stems from a study of CD8 T cells in Susac syndrome. The chain carries TRBV23-1 and TRBJ1-5, with D unclear. TRBV23-1 is designated an ORF whose function remains uncertain. Sequenced: CD8+ T cells from PBMCs. This clonotype originated in a human donor in good health. CDR3 coding DNA: TGCGCCAGCAGTCAATCGAGGGAGTGCGGCAATCAGCCCCAGCATTTT. Amino acids: CASSQSRECGNQPQHF.